This T cell receptor (beta chain) was sequenced during a study of OX40 agonist ivuxolimab in advanced cancers. For the study at large: Ivuxolimab is a fully human IgG2 antibody that activates OX40 (CD134). Males comprised over 80% of the group, whose mean age was approximately 60 years (range 23 to 79). Partial response was recorded in three patients: one hepatocellular carcinoma and two cutaneous melanoma cases. Notes on the study in general: Expansion of clones was among the lowest in partial responders at 0.1-3.0 mg/kg.

CDR3 length equals 15 residues. Germline V lookup: CDR1 SNHLY, CDR2 FYNNEI. V gave up 6 bases and J gave up 0 bases, with 12 bases separating them. Comment on this clone: The target antigen is unknown.

TCRdb's table, derived via immunoSEQ multiplex PCR, lists solely in-frame clones and lacks some. The table records approximately 33,000 clones, over 90% of them present only once. This receptor was identified in an adult with an advanced solid tumor such as melanoma, head and neck, liver or kidney cancer. Sample: CD4+ or CD8+ T cells sorted from blood, taken in a trial of the OX40 agonist ivuxolimab. This rearrangement joins TRBV2 to TRBJ2-1; D call uncertain. The CDR3 is CASSGESLSYNEQFF. CDR3 sequence (DNA): TGTGCCAGCAGCGGAGAGAGTCTCTCCTACAATGAGCAGTTCTTC. Full variable domain (missing parts from reference TRBV2 and TRBJ2-1): EPEVTQTPSHQVTQMGQEVILRCVPISNHLYFYWYRQILGQKVEFLVSFYNNEISEKSEIFDDQFSVERPDGSNFTLKIRSTKLEDSAMYFCASSGESLSYNEQFFGPGTRLTVL.